This TCR beta chain was sequenced during a study of blood T cell repertoires in COVID-19 (dated by TCRdb to the early 2020s). About the study as a whole: Collaborator samples came from the United States, Italy and Spain and covered acute and convalescent phases of COVID-19. The prospective study material was composed of cDNA or gDNA derived from T cells, B-cell-depleted T cells, or PBMCs. Deeply sampled blood TCRbeta repertoires from subjects exposed to, actively infected with, or recovered from COVID-19 were included in the dataset. The repertoires were released in a freely available public database meant as a resource for research on the immune response to SARS-CoV-2. The samples were drawn from two sources: the first 160 participants of the ongoing ImmuneRACE study, and 1,000 to 1,500 subjects contributed by 6 global collaborators. A de-identified subject ID, COVID-19 status, age in years and sex were almost always included in the sample metadata. Where available, HLA class I and class II types were taken from metadata supplied by the sample provider and were not determined by assay-based typing.

Taken from the germline V gene, the CDR1 and CDR2 loops are LGHNA and YNFKEQ. V was cut back by 3 bases and J by 0 bases, leaving a gap of 14 bases between them. Including cysteine and phenylalanine, the CDR3 has 16 amino acids. The CDR3 DNA has 48 bases and is translated from base 1. On this clone itself: It has no known antigen specificity. The input lacks base qualities; no much larger clone sits a single base away.

Study-level results and caveats: Clinical and demographic metadata were provided uncurated, with the amount varying by source and participant.

TCRbeta CDR3 regions were amplified from genomic DNA using the immunoSEQ Assay, a bias-controlled multiplex PCR. The paper's processing steps were these. Within the assay, amplification of reference gene primers was used to estimate how many nucleated cells each sample contained. To quantify the absolute abundance of each unique TCRbeta CDR3 rearrangement, sequence reads were collapsed and filtered. For each sample, productive Simpson clonality was calculated as the square root of Simpson's diversity index across productive rearrangements. TCRdb re-hosts the immuneACCESS table, in-frame sequences only. Its copies lack some clones; in the studies checked, an unresolved V gene accounts for under half of them, and the cause for the rest is not known. That table supplies the V and J calls and clone size; D and trimming were determined from the DNA. Across this sample there are about 140,000 clones, with approximately 89% seen only once. About 1.7% of the sample is taken by the ten largest.

The collaborating institutions used their own protocols to collect whole blood in K2EDTA tubes. For TCRbeta analysis, collaborators shipped samples as frozen whole blood, isolated PBMCs, or DNA extracted from either of those sample types. Recombination connected TRBV4-2 to TRBJ2-5; possibly the D gene is TRBD2, per 6 matching bases. The sequencing input was peripheral blood. The TCR comes from a woman in her forties or fifties with acute or convalescent COVID-19. The CDR3 reads CASSHLTGEYQETQYF. In nucleotide form, the sequence is TGTGCCAGCAGCCATTTGACGGGAGAGTACCAAGAGACCCAGTACTTC.